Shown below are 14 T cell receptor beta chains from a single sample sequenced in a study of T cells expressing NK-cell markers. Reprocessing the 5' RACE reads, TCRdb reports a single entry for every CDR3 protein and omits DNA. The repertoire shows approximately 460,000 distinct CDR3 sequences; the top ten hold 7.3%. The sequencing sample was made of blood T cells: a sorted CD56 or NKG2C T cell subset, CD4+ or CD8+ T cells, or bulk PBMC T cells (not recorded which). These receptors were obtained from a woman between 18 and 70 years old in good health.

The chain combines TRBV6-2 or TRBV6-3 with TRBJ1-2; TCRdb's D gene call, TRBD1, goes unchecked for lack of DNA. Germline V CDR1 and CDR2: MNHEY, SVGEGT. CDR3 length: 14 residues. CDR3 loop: CASSEPGAGYGYTF.

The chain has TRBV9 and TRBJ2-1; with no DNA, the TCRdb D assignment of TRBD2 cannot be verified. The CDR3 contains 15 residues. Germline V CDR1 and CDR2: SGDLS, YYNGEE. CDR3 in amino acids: CASSLTAPSDNEQFF.

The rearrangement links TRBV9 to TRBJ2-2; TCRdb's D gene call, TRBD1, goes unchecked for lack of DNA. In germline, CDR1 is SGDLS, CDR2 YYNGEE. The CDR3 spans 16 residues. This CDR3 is CASSARDRYTTGELFF.

CDR3 sequence: CSGGGSEPMGTQYF. The rearrangement uses TRBV29-1 and TRBJ2-5; TCRdb calls TRBD1, which cannot be checked without DNA. Germline lookup yields CDR1 SQVTM and CDR2 ANQGSEA. This CDR3 has 14 amino acids.

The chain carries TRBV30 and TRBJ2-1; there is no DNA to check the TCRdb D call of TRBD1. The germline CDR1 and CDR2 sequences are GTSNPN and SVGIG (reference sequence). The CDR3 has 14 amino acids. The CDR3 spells CAWREGGGWNEQFF.

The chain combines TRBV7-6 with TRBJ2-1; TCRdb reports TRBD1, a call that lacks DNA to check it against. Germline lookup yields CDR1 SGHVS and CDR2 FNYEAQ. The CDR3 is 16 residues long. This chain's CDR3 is CASSSALGGGWHEQFF.

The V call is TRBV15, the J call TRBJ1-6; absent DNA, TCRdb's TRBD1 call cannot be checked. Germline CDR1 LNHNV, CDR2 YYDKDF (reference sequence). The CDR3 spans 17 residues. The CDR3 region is CATSSSTGLGYNSPLHF. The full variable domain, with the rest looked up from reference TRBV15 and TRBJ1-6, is DAMVIQNPRYQVTQFGKPVTLSCSQTLNHNVMYWYQQKSSQAPKLLFHYYDKDFNNEADTPDNFQSRRPNTSFCFLDIRSPGLGDTAMYLCATSSSTGLGYNSPLHFGNGTRLTVT.

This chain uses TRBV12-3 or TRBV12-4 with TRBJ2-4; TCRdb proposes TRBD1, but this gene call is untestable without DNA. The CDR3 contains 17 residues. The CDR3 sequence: CASSLAPGTVAKNIQYF.

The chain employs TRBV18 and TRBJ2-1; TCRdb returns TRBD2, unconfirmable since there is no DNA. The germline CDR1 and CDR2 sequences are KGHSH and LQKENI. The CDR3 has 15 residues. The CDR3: CASSPKESPRGEQFF.

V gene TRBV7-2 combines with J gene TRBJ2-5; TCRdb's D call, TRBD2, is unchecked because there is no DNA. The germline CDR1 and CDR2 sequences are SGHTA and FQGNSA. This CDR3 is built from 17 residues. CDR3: CASSLSVGLASKETQYF.

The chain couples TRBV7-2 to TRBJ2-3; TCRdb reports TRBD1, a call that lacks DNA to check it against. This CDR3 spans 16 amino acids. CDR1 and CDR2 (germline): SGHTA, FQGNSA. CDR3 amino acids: CASSFYEGTGADTQYF.

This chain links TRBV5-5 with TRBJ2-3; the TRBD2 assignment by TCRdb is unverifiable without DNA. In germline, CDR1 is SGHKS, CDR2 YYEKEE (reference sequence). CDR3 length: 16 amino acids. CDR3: CASSWRPSGRTDTQYF. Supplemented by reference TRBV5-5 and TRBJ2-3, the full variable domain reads DAGVTQSPTHLIKTRGQQVTLRCSPISGHKSVSWYQQVLGQGPQFIFQYYEKEERGRGNFPDRFSARQFPNYSSELNVNALLLGDSALYLCASSWRPSGRTDTQYFGPGTRLTVL.

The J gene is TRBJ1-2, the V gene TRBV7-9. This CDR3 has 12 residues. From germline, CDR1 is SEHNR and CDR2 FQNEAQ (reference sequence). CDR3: CASSAYSYGYTF.

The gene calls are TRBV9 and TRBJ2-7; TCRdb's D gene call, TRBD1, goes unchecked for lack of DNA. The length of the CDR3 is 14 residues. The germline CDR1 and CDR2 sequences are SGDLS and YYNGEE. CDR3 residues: CASSVGFTGFEQYF.